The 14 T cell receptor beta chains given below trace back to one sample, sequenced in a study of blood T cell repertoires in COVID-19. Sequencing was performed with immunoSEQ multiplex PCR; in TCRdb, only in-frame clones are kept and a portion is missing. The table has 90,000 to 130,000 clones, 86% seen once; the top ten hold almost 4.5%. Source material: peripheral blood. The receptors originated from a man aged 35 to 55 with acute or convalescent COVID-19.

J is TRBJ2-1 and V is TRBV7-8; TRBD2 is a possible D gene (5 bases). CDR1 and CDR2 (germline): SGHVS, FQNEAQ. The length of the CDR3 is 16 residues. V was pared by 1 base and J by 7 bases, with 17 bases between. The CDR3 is CASSLVRLPSGNEQFF. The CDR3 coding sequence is TGTGCCAGCAGCTTAGTAAGACTACCGAGCGGTAATGAGCAGTTCTTC.

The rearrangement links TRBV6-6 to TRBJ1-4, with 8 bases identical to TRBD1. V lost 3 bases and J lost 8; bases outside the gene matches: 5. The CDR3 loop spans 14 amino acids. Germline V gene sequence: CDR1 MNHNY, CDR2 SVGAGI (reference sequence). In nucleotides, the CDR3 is TGTGCCAGCAGTTATCAGGGGGCTCGAGAAAAACTGTTTTTT. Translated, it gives CASSYQGAREKLFF.

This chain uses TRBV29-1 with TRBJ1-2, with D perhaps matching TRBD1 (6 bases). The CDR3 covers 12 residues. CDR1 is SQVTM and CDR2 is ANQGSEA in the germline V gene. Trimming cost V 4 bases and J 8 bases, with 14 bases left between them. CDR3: CSVVTRGRGYTF. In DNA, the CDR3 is TGCAGCGTTGTCACCAGGGGTAGGGGCTACACCTTC. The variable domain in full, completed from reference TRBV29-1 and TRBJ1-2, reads SAVISQKPSRDICQRGTSLTIQCQVDSQVTMMFWYRQQPGQSLTLIATANQGSEATYESGFVIDKFPISRPNLTFSTLTVSNMSPEDSSIYLCSVVTRGRGYTFGSGTRLTVV.

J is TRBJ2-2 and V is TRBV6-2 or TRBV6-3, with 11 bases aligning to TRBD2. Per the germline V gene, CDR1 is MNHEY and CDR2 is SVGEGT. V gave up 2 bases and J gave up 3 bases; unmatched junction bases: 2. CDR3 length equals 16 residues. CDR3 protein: CASSYPSGRHTGELFF. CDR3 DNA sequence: TGTGCCAGCAGTTACCCTAGCGGGAGGCACACCGGGGAGCTGTTTTTT.

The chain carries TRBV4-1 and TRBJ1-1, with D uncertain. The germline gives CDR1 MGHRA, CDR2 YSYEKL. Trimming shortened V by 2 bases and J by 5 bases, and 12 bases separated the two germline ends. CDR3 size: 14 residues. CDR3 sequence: CASSQREGGTEAFF. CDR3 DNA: TGCGCCAGCAGCCAAAGGGAGGGAGGGACTGAAGCTTTCTTT.

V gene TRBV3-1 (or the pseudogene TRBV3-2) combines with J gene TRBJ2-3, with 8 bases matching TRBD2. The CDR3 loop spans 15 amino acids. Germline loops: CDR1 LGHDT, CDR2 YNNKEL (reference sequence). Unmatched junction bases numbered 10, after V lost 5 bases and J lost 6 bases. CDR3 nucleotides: TGTGCCAGCAGCACCCGGACTAGCACGGGGGATACGCAGTATTTT. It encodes CASSTRTSTGDTQYF.

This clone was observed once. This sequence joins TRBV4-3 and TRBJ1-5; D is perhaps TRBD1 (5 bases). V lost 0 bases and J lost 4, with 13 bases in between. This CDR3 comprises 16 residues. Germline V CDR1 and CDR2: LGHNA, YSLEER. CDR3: CASSQDWRGLNQPQHF. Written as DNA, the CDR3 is TGCGCCAGCAGCCAAGATTGGAGGGGACTAAATCAGCCCCAGCATTTT.

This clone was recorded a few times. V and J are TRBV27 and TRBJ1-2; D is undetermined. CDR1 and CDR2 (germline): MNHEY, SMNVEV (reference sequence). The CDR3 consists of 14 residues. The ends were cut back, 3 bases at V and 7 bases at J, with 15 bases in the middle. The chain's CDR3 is CASSFRGPKVGYTF. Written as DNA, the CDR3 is TGTGCCAGCAGTTTCAGAGGGCCTAAAGTTGGCTACACCTTC.

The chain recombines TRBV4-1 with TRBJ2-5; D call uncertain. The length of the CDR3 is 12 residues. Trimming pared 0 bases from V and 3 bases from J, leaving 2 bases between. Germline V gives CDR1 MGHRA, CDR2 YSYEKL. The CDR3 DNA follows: TGCGCCAGCAGCCAAGATAAAGAGACCCAGTACTTC. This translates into CASSQDKETQYF.

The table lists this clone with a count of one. As DNA, the CDR3 is TGCGCCAGCAGCCCGACTAGTTCTGCAAGTAATGAGCAGTTCTTC. Protein: CASSPTSSASNEQFF. The rearrangement links TRBV5-1 to TRBJ2-1; weak D call: TRBD2 (6 bases). Germline V gene sequence: CDR1 SGHRS, CDR2 YFSETQ. The CDR3 extends over 15 amino acids. The V gene lost 4 bases and the J gene lost 7 bases, with 18 bases spanning the gap.

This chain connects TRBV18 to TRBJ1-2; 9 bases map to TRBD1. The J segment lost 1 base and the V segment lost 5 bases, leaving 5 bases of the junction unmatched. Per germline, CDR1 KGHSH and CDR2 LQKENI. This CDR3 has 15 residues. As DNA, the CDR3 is TGTGCCAGCTCAGCACGGGACAGGGATAACTATGGCTACACCTTC. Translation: CASSARDRDNYGYTF.

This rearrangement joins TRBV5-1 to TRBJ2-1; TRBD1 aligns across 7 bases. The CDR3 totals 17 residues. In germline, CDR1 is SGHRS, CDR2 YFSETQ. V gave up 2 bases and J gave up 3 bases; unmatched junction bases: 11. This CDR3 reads CASSFPPGQDIYNEQFF. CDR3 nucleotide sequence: TGCGCCAGCAGCTTCCCCCCTGGACAGGACATCTACAATGAGCAGTTCTTC.

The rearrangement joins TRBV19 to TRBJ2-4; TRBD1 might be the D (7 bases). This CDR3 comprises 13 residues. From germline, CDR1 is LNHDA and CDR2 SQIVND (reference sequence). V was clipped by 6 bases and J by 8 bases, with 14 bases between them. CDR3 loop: CASSNRGGDIQYF. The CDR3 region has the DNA TGTGCCAGTAGCAACAGGGGAGGAGACATTCAGTACTTC.

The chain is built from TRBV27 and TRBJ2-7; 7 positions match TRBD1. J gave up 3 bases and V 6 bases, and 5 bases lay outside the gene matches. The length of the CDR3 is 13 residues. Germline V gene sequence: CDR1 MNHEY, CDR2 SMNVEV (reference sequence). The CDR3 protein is CASSPTGFYEQYF. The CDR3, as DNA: TGTGCCAGCAGCCCGACAGGGTTCTACGAGCAGTACTTC.